These 29 T cell receptor beta chains came from one sample sequenced in a study of identical twins. TCRdb called the 5' RACE reads again in MiXCR, with one record for every CDR3 protein. The sample comprises some 210,000 distinct CDR3 sequences, roughly 15% of which are singletons, and 40% rests with the top ten. This sample also appeared in a second study, on T cells expressing NK-cell markers.

The sequenced sample consisted of CD8+ T cells sorted from blood. Receptors originate from a woman under 30 in good health.

The sample holds a few counts of this clonotype. The chain carries TRBV10-3 and TRBJ2-5, with D perhaps TRBD2 (6 bases). Germline V gene sequence: CDR1 ENHRY, CDR2 SYGVKD. The CDR3 contains 16 residues. With 4 bases removed from V and 5 bases from J, the gap between germline ends came to 20 bases. The CDR3 reads CAISGPWREQSETQYF. CDR3 DNA: TGTGCCATCAGTGGTCCCTGGCGGGAACAGTCGGAGACCCAGTACTTC.

This clonotype was detected only a few times. The chain has TRBV12-3 or TRBV12-4 and TRBJ2-1, with 13 bases aligning to TRBD2. This CDR3 has 16 residues. Losses at the gene ends were 4 bases for V and 5 bases for J; bases not matched to a gene: 5. For the CDR3, the DNA is TGTGCCAGCAGTTCACTCGGACTAGCGGGAGACAATGAGCAGTTCTTC. Translating it yields CASSSLGLAGDNEQFF.

The CDR3 protein is CSARGAGGNSYEQYF. The CDR3 region has the DNA TGCAGTGCTAGGGGAGCGGGAGGGAACTCCTACGAGCAGTACTTC. This chain uses TRBV20-1 with TRBJ2-7; TRBD2 agrees at 10 bases. V shed 3 bases and J 0 bases; nucleotides not matched to a gene: 5. This CDR3 is 15 amino acids long. Germline-derived CDR1 and CDR2 are DFQATT and SNEGSKA (reference sequence).

This sequence joins TRBV18 and TRBJ2-2; 12 positions agree with TRBD2. From germline, CDR1 is KGHSH and CDR2 LQKENI. CDR3 length: 16 residues. V dropped 6 bases and J dropped 3; count of bases not matched to a gene: 5. CDR3 bases: TGTGCCAGCTCCGAGACTAGCGGGAGCCACACCGGGGAGCTGTTTTTT. Protein sequence: CASSETSGSHTGELFF.

Here the CDR3 reads CASSAGQTRAYGYTF. In DNA form, the CDR3 reads TGTGCCAGCAGTGCCGGACAGACACGCGCCTATGGCTACACCTTC. This chain joins TRBV6-1 and TRBJ1-2; possible D gene TRBD1, 6 bases. The CDR3 extends over 15 amino acids. Germline V lookup: CDR1 MNHNS, CDR2 SASEGT. Trimming took off 4 bases at V and 4 bases at J, with 16 bases between the two ends.

This rearrangement joins TRBV5-6 to TRBJ2-5, with TRBD1 matching 7 bases. Germline V gives CDR1 SGHDT, CDR2 YYEEEE. CDR3 length equals 12 residues. The V gene end was trimmed by 7 bases and the J gene end by 9 bases; junction bases not matched to a gene: 9. The CDR3 region has the DNA TGTGCCAGCCAACAGGGGAGAGGTCCCCAGTACTTC. Its protein product is CASQQGRGPQYF.

This clonotype has at least ten counts. This rearrangement joins TRBV5-5 to TRBJ2-7; 7 positions match TRBD2. Germline V gene sequence: CDR1 SGHKS, CDR2 YYEKEE (reference sequence). CDR3 length: 15 residues. V gave up 1 base and J gave up 1 base; unmatched junction bases: 5. The CDR3 DNA sequence: TGTGCCAGCAGCTTGTTACGACTAGCATCCTACGAGCAGTACTTC. It translates to CASSLLRLASYEQYF.

This chain uses TRBV12-3 or TRBV12-4 with TRBJ1-5; D may be TRBD1 (5 bases). The germline V and J ends were trimmed by 6 bases and 2 bases, with 14 bases remaining between them. The CDR3 contains 15 residues. The CDR3 loop reads CASRKGEKGNQPQHF. CDR3 coding DNA: TGTGCCAGCAGGAAAGGGGAAAAGGGCAATCAGCCCCAGCATTTT.

There are many counts of this clonotype. This rearrangement joins TRBV7-8 to TRBJ1-3, with D maybe TRBD1 (5 bases). Trimming stripped 5 bases from V and 3 bases from J, with 20 bases between. The CDR3 consists of 17 residues. From germline, CDR1 is SGHVS and CDR2 FQNEAQ. The DNA of the CDR3 is TGTGCCAGCAGCCCCAAAAGGGGAATCGTAGTTGGAAACACCATATATTTT. Protein product: CASSPKRGIVVGNTIYF. Supplemented by reference TRBV7-8 and TRBJ1-3, the full variable domain reads GAGVSQSPRYKVAKRGQDVALRCDPISGHVSLFWYQQALGQGPEFLTYFQNEAQLDKSGLPSDRFFAERPEGSVSTLKIQRTQQEDSAVYLCASSPKRGIVVGNTIYFGEGSWLTVV.

A few counts support this clonotype. CDR3 in amino acids: CASSEALLLGGYGNQPQHF. The CDR3 nucleotides are TGTGCCAGCAGTGAAGCGCTATTACTAGGAGGGTATGGCAATCAGCCCCAGCATTTT. The V call is TRBV6-1, the J call TRBJ1-5; no clear D gene. Trimming took off 0 bases at V and 2 bases at J, with 20 bases between the two ends. The CDR3 consists of 19 residues. Germline V gene sequence: CDR1 MNHNS, CDR2 SASEGT.

The chain recombines TRBV5-1 with TRBJ1-5, with 7 bases identical to TRBD1. The CDR3 sequence is 13 residues long. The junction had 1 base not matched to a gene; V was cut back by 1 base and J by 6 bases. Looked up from germline, CDR1 is SGHRS and CDR2 is YFSETQ. The CDR3 nucleotides are TGCGCCAGCAGCTTGACAGGGGCTCAGCCCCAGCATTTT. Protein: CASSLTGAQPQHF. The full variable domain, with the rest looked up from reference TRBV5-1 and TRBJ1-5, is KAGVTQTPRYLIKTRGQQVTLSCSPISGHRSVSWYQQTPGQGLQFLFEYFSETQRNKGNFPGRFSGRQFSNSRSEMNVSTLELGDSALYLCASSLTGAQPQHFGDGTRLSIL.

This clonotype was counted a few times. This rearrangement joins TRBV6-2 or TRBV6-3 to TRBJ2-2; D not resolved. The CDR3 has 13 amino acids. From germline, CDR1 is MNHEY and CDR2 SVGEGT. Trimming shortened V by 2 bases and J by 4 bases, and 5 bases separated the two germline ends. The CDR3 spells CASSYDLTGELFF. The DNA of the CDR3 is TGTGCCAGCAGTTACGATCTCACCGGGGAGCTGTTTTTT.

The chain employs TRBV16 and TRBJ2-3, with a tentative D call TRBD1 (5 bases). V gave up 1 base and J gave up 2 bases, with 13 bases separating them. CDR1 is KGHSY, CDR2 FQNENV, per germline. This CDR3 contains 16 residues. The CDR3, as DNA: TGTGCCAGCAGCCAATTCAGGACACCTACCACAGATACGCAGTATTTT. As protein: CASSQFRTPTTDTQYF.

The chain recombines TRBV4-1 with TRBJ2-5; D not resolved. The CDR3 runs 14 residues. The germline gives CDR1 MGHRA, CDR2 YSYEKL. V lost 5 bases and J lost 0, with 10 bases in between. CDR3 bases: TGCGCCAGCAGCACCGTAGGGTACCAAGAGACCCAGTACTTC. Encoded protein: CASSTVGYQETQYF.

In its sample, this clonotype was seen once. The J gene is TRBJ1-2, the V gene TRBV5-6; D might be TRBD1 (5 bases). Between the trimmed V and J ends, which lost 1 base and 4 bases, there was a span of 8 bases. This CDR3 comprises 13 residues. The germline gives CDR1 SGHDT, CDR2 YYEEEE. This CDR3 reads CASSLPGTYGYTF. The CDR3 nucleotides read TGTGCCAGCAGCTTGCCAGGGACCTATGGCTACACCTTC.

This clonotype was detected only a few times. V usage is TRBV21-1 and J usage is TRBJ1-6. TRBV21-1 is reported as a pseudogene. This CDR3 comprises 13 residues. The CDR3 protein is CASGRPGGSPLHF. As DNA, the CDR3 is TGTGCCAGCGGAAGGCCTGGGGGTTCACCCCTCCACTTT.

CDR3: CASSVVPGIIYGYTF. CDR3 bases: TGTGCCAGCAGCGTAGTTCCAGGGATTATCTATGGCTACACCTTC. The chain combines TRBV9 with TRBJ1-2; D is possibly TRBD1 (5 bases). Germline-derived CDR1 and CDR2 are SGDLS and YYNGEE. The germline V and J ends were trimmed by 0 bases and 4 bases, with 13 bases remaining between them. The CDR3 sequence is 15 residues long.

This chain joins TRBV27 and TRBJ2-1; D is possibly TRBD2 (5 bases). V was pared by 6 bases and J by 7 bases, with 13 bases between. Per the germline V gene, CDR1 is MNHEY and CDR2 is SMNVEV (reference sequence). The CDR3 contains 13 residues. The CDR3 DNA reads TGTGCCAGCAGGTTACTACCGGGGAATGAGCAGTTCTTC. As protein: CASRLLPGNEQFF.

In its sample, this clonotype was seen many times. The chain links TRBV11-2 to TRBJ2-4; 7 bases are a match to TRBD1. CDR3 length: 15 amino acids. CDR1 and CDR2 (germline): SGHAT, FQNNGV. Unmatched junction bases numbered 9, after V lost 5 bases and J lost 5 bases. The CDR3 protein is CASSLYDRVENIQYF. The CDR3 DNA reads as TGTGCCAGCAGCCTTTACGACAGGGTGGAAAACATTCAGTACTTC.

In its sample, this clonotype was seen many times. This chain uses TRBV20-1 with TRBJ2-1; the D gene could be TRBD1 or TRBD2 (5 bases each). The ends were cut back, 1 base at V and 8 bases at J, with 18 bases in the middle. CDR1 and CDR2 (germline): DFQATT, SNEGSKA (reference sequence). This CDR3 has 15 residues. CDR3 in amino acids: CSARVLGDPFDEQFF. The CDR3 region has the DNA TGCAGTGCTAGAGTGCTGGGGGACCCTTTCGATGAGCAGTTCTTC.

The chain is built from TRBV12-3 or TRBV12-4 and TRBJ1-1; no definite D call. V dropped 2 bases and J dropped 10 bases, with 14 bases sitting between them. The CDR3 extends over 13 amino acids. This chain's CDR3 is CASSLSAGIGAFF. The CDR3 region has the DNA TGTGCCAGCAGTTTATCAGCGGGGATAGGAGCTTTCTTT.

This clonotype was recorded many times. J is TRBJ2-7 and V is TRBV29-1, with a possible D match to TRBD1 (6 bases). CDR3 length: 14 amino acids. The ends were cut back, 5 bases at V and 2 bases at J, with 16 bases in the middle. The germline V gene encodes CDR1 SQVTM and CDR2 ANQGSEA. The CDR3 loop is CSVLLADSTYEQYF. The CDR3 DNA follows: TGCAGCGTTCTCCTCGCGGACAGCACCTACGAGCAGTACTTC.

This sequence joins TRBV4-2 and TRBJ2-1; a possible D gene is TRBD1 (6 bases). The CDR3 consists of 16 residues. V lost 4 bases and J lost 0, with 13 bases in between. Per germline, CDR1 LGHNA and CDR2 YNFKEQ. CDR3 DNA: TGTGCCAGCAGCCCCTCGCAGGGGTTCTCCTACAATGAGCAGTTCTTC. Protein sequence: CASSPSQGFSYNEQFF.

This chain links TRBV12-3 or TRBV12-4 with TRBJ1-5; no reliable D call. This CDR3 spans 14 amino acids. V lost 6 bases and J 1 base, leaving 10 bases between the germline ends. CDR3 loop: CASRGGQSNQPQHF. In DNA, the CDR3 is TGTGCCAGCAGGGGTGGGCAGAGCAATCAGCCCCAGCATTTT.

This clonotype was picked up a small number of times. The chain combines TRBV20-1 with TRBJ2-4; D possibly matches TRBD1 or TRBD2 (5 bases each). The V gene lost 6 bases and the J gene lost 5 bases, with 14 bases spanning the gap. Germline CDR1 DFQATT, CDR2 SNEGSKA (reference sequence). This CDR3 is 13 amino acids long. The CDR3 nucleotides are TGCAGTGCCGTCCACGGGACCGAAAACATTCAGTACTTC. It codes for CSAVHGTENIQYF.

The chain recombines TRBV20-1 with TRBJ2-7; D assignment may be TRBD1 or TRBD2 (5 bases each). Germline lookup yields CDR1 DFQATT and CDR2 SNEGSKA (reference sequence). The V gene lost 3 bases and the J gene lost 2 bases, with 14 bases spanning the gap. CDR3 size: 14 residues. The CDR3 reads CSASVIGAPYEQYF. CDR3 DNA sequence: TGCAGTGCTAGTGTTATCGGGGCCCCCTACGAGCAGTACTTC.

This clonotype was detected a few times. The chain is built from TRBV6-1 and TRBJ2-7; no clear D. This CDR3 has 12 residues. Trimming took off 6 bases at V and 7 bases at J, with 13 bases between the two ends. Germline V CDR1 and CDR2: MNHNS, SASEGT. The CDR3 nucleotides are TGTGCCAGCAGCCCGCCTGTTGAGGAGCAGTACTTC. Encoded protein: CASSPPVEEQYF.

This clonotype was observed a handful of times. This chain connects TRBV7-9 to TRBJ2-3, with D perhaps TRBD1 (5 bases). The germline CDR1 and CDR2 sequences are SEHNR and FQNEAQ (reference sequence). Trimming removed 7 bases from V and 7 bases from J, with 15 bases in between. CDR3 length: 13 amino acids. CDR3 bases: TGTGCCAGCACCATCCTCCCAGGGAATACGCAGTATTTT. Its protein is CASTILPGNTQYF.

This clonotype was counted a few times. The chain employs TRBV7-9 and TRBJ2-3, with D perhaps matching TRBD2 (6 bases). CDR1 SEHNR and CDR2 FQNEAQ come from the germline V gene (reference sequence). Trimming took off 2 bases at V and 1 base at J, with 10 bases between the two ends. This CDR3 has 15 amino acids. The DNA for the CDR3 is TGTGCCAGCAGCTTATTGGTAGCGGGCACAGATACGCAGTATTTT. It translates to CASSLLVAGTDTQYF. The full variable domain, completed using reference TRBV7-9 and TRBJ2-3, is DTGVSQNPRHKITKRGQNVTFRCDPISEHNRLYWYRQTLGQGPEFLTYFQNEAQLEKSRLLSDRFSAERPKGSFSTLEIQRTEQGDSAMYLCASSLLVAGTDTQYFGPGTRLTVL.